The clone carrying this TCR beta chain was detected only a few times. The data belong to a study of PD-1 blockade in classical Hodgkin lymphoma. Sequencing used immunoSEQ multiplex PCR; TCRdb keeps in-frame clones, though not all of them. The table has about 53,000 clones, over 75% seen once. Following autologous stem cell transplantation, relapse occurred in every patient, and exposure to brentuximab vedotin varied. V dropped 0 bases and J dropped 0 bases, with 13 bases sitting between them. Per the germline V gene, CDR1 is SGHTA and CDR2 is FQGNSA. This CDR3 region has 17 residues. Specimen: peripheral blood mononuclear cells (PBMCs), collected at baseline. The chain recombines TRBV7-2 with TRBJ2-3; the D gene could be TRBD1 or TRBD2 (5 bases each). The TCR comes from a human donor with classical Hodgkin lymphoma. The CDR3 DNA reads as TGTGCCAGCAGCTTAGCCGCTGGGACCCCTAGCACAGATACGCAGTATTTT. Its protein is CASSLAAGTPSTDTQYF. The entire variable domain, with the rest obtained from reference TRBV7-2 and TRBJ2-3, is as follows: GAGVSQSPSNKVTEKGKDVELRCDPISGHTALYWYRQSLGQGLEFLIYFQGNSAPDKSGLPSDRFSAERTGGSVSTLTIQRTQQEDSAVYLCASSLAAGTPSTDTQYFGPGTRLTVL.